This T cell receptor beta chain stems from a study of shared clonotypes between healthy human individuals. Study-level results: For sorted subsets, rarefaction showed incomplete sequencing despite large depth. Generation probability values for non-shared clonotypes were lower than those for clonotypes shared by all four donors.

For this clone: What it recognizes is unknown.

Genomic DNA from each subset was divided evenly over several immunoSEQ plates. In replicate PCRs of sorted subsets, roughly 210 ng DNA, about 30,000 T cell genomes, was used. The repertoire was sequenced with immunoSEQ multiplex PCR; TCRdb's copy has only in-frame clones and lacks some. The repertoire includes just over 2,000,000 clones, 85% to 95% of them detected once, and approximately 0.13% sits in the top ten. CDR1 and CDR2 (germline): SGHTA, FQGNSA. The CDR3 has 14 amino acids. Trimming stripped 2 bases from V and 2 bases from J, with 10 bases between. The sample was naive CD4+ T cells sorted from blood. Subset noted: CD45RA+ positively selected. The rearrangement links TRBV7-2 to TRBJ2-7; D call uncertain. The TCR sequence derives from a man aged 18 to 35 in good health. The CDR3 sequence is CASSLSSTTYEQYF. Here the CDR3 DNA reads TGTGCCAGCAGCTTATCGTCCACGACCTACGAGCAGTACTTC.